This T cell receptor (beta chain) emerged from a study of blood T cell repertoires in COVID-19. As for the study in general: Nucleic acid was either cDNA or gDNA, and it came from T cells, B-cell-depleted T cells, or PBMCs.

The participants were between roughly 18 and 100 years old and came from about two dozen US areas. The study assigned cohorts using participant-reported clinical history. The study counted Cohort 3 donors as recovered given two negative PCRs, clearance, or symptom resolution. This table comes from immunoSEQ multiplex PCR, and its TCRdb copy is limited to in-frame clones, with some not included. Of around 310,000 clones listed, about nine tenths are singletons. V was shortened by 0 bases and J by 6 bases, with 12 bases between the two germline ends. The germline V gene has CDR1 SNHLY and CDR2 FYNNEI. CDR3 length equals 15 residues.

The V call is TRBV2, the J call TRBJ1-5; D possibly corresponds to TRBD1 (5 bases). The sequenced sample consisted of PBMCs or T cells enriched from blood (not recorded which). The sequence was collected from a woman in her 30s who had recovered from COVID-19. CDR3 region: CASSEALGVGQPQHF. The CDR3 nucleotides are TGTGCCAGCAGTGAAGCGCTAGGGGTTGGTCAGCCCCAGCATTTT.